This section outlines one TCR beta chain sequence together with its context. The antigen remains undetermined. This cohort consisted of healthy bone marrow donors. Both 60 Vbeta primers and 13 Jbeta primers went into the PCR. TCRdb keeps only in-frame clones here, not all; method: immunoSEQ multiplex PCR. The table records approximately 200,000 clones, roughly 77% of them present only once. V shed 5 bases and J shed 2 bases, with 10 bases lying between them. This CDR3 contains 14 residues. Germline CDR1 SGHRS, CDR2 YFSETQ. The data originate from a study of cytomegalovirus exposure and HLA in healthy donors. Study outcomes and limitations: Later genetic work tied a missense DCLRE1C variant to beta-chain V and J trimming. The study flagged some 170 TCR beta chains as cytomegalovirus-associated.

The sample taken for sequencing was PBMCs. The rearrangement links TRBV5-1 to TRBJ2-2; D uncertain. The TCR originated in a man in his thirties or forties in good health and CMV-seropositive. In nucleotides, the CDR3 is TGCGCCAGCAGTGCAGTACCTAACACCGGGGAGCTGTTTTTT. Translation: CASSAVPNTGELFF.